These T cell receptor beta chains were read from a single sample in a study of T cell repertoires in cytomegalovirus infection. Their antigens are not known. MiXCR was run by TCRdb on the reads, yielding one entry per CDR3 protein. Of hundreds of thousands of distinct CDR3 sequences listed, 25% to 35% are singletons. The sample was cultured PBMCs, taken from culture after CMV antigen stimulation. These receptors were collected from a human donor in good health (CMV status not recorded). Some clones in this sample may be carry-over from other donors' samples. Both conserved end residues are part of each CDR3. A D gene is named only where the DNA matches it firmly. Only some rows state a clone size, as once, few, many or a class for expanded clones.

>-|TRBJ1-5|-|TRBV12-3/TRBV12-4
TGTGCCAGCAGCCGAGACAGACTAAGCAATCAGCCCCAGCATTTT
CASSRDRLSNQPQHF
>-|TRBJ1-2|-|TRBV6-5
TGTGCCAGCAGGAGACAGGCCCAAAGCTATGGCTACACCTTC
CASRRQAQSYGYTF
>many|TRBJ1-4|TRBD1|TRBV11-2
TGTGCCAGCAGCTTAGCGGGACAGCATAATGAAAAACTGTTTTTT
CASSLAGQHNEKLFF
>-|TRBJ1-2|TRBD1|TRBV7-9
TGTGCCAGCAGCCCTCCGGACAGGGCTAACTATGGCTACACCTTC
CASSPPDRANYGYTF
>-|TRBJ2-7|TRBD1|TRBV25-1
TGTGCCAGCAGTCAGACAGGGTATGCATACGAGCAGTACTTC
CASSQTGYAYEQYF
>-|TRBJ2-7|-|TRBV20-1
TGCAGTGTCAGGGGCGGCAACTCCTACGAGCAGTACTTC
CSVRGGNSYEQYF
>-|TRBJ1-4|-|TRBV3-1
TGTGCCAGCAGCCTGACGGCCGCAACTAATGAAAAACTGTTTTTT
CASSLTAATNEKLFF
>many|TRBJ1-6|-|TRBV28
TGTGCCAGCAGTTGGGGACTTTTGAGGGCCAATTCACCCCTCCACTTT
CASSWGLLRANSPLHF
>-|TRBJ2-1|-|TRBV7-9
TGTGCCAGCAGCAGAGGCCCCAGCTCCTACGATGAGCAGTTCTTC
CASSRGPSSYDEQFF
>-|TRBJ2-3|TRBD1|TRBV12-3/TRBV12-4
TGTGCCAGCAGTTTAGCCGCGACAGGGGGAGATACGCAGTATTTT
CASSLAATGGDTQYF
>-|TRBJ2-5|TRBD1|TRBV7-9
TGTGCCAGCAGCTCTACAAAATCGACAGGGGGCGGTGCGGAGACCCAGTACTTC
CASSSTKSTGGGAETQYF